The 6 T cell receptor beta chains in this list originate from one sample, sequenced in a study of vaccination and CD4 T cells after COVID-19. No antigen has been assigned to these receptors. Treatment reported: approximately 10-day PBMC culture with coronavirus spike peptide pools or control peptides (ViraFEST assay). Scientists ran DNA taken from cultured CD4+ T cells through the Oncomine TCR Beta short-read assay for sequencing. TCRdb itself ran the PCR reads through MiXCR, one entry per CDR3 protein. Among 15,000 to 20,000 distinct CDR3 sequences listed, less than 65% were seen once. Sequenced sample: CD4+ T cells from blood, cultured in vitro. Receptors originate from a human donor who had recovered from COVID-19.

This CDR3 is CATGQWMTEAFF. The CDR3 DNA follows: TGTGCCACTGGACAGTGGATGACTGAAGCTTTCTTT. V gene TRBV6-2 or TRBV6-3 combines with J gene TRBJ1-1; D may be TRBD1 (6 bases). Germline assignment: CDR1 MNHEY and CDR2 SVGEGT. V gave up 10 bases and J gave up 5 bases, with 14 bases separating them. The CDR3 contains 12 residues.

This chain connects TRBV20-1 to TRBJ1-1, with 10 bases matching TRBD1. The trim removed 0 bases at V and 5 bases at J, leaving 9 bases unmatched. This CDR3 is 16 amino acids long. Germline V gene sequence: CDR1 DFQATT, CDR2 SNEGSKA (reference sequence). Here the CDR3 reads CSARDWGGTGETEAFF. CDR3 coding DNA: TGCAGTGCTAGAGATTGGGGAGGGACAGGGGAAACTGAAGCTTTCTTT.

This clonotype was counted a few times. The V call is TRBV30, the J call TRBJ1-2, with TRBD1 as a possible D gene (6 bases). The V gene's germline CDR1 is GTSNPN and CDR2 SVGIG (reference sequence). V was trimmed by 1 base and J by 3 bases, leaving 15 bases between them. This CDR3 has 15 amino acids. CDR3 in amino acids: CAWSARAGADYGYTF. Written as DNA, the CDR3 is TGTGCCTGGAGTGCCCGGGCGGGGGCCGACTATGGCTACACCTTC.

The J gene is TRBJ2-1, the V gene TRBV2, with a weak D call TRBD2 (5 bases). The V end was cut by 3 bases, the J end by 7 bases, with 7 bases between. The CDR3 sequence is 12 residues long. Germline V gives CDR1 SNHLY, CDR2 FYNNEI. The CDR3 sequence: CASSDRGNEQFF. CDR3 DNA sequence: TGTGCCAGCAGTGATCGCGGGAATGAGCAGTTCTTC.

The V and J genes are TRBV2 and TRBJ2-1; 8 positions match TRBD2. V shed 8 bases, J shed 5 bases, and the junction held 2 bases outside the gene matches. This CDR3 has 12 residues. From germline, CDR1 is SNHLY and CDR2 FYNNEI. DNA of the CDR3: TGTGCCAGCTCACTAGCGGACAATGAGCAGTTCTTC. This sequence encodes CASSLADNEQFF.

The rearrangement joins TRBV7-2 to TRBJ2-5; 8 nucleotides line up with TRBD2. Germline V gene sequence: CDR1 SGHTA, CDR2 FQGNSA. V was clipped by 1 base and J by 5 bases; unmatched bases: 12. This CDR3 has 17 amino acids. The CDR3 sequence is CASSLGGASGLGETQYF. In nucleotides, the CDR3 is TGTGCCAGCAGCTTAGGAGGGGCTAGCGGGTTGGGGGAGACCCAGTACTTC. Based on the CDR3 plus reference TRBV7-2 and TRBJ2-5, the full variable domain is GAGVSQSPSNKVTEKGKDVELRCDPISGHTALYWYRQSLGQGLEFLIYFQGNSAPDKSGLPSDRFSAERTGGSVSTLTIQRTQQEDSAVYLCASSLGGASGLGETQYFGPGTRLLVL.